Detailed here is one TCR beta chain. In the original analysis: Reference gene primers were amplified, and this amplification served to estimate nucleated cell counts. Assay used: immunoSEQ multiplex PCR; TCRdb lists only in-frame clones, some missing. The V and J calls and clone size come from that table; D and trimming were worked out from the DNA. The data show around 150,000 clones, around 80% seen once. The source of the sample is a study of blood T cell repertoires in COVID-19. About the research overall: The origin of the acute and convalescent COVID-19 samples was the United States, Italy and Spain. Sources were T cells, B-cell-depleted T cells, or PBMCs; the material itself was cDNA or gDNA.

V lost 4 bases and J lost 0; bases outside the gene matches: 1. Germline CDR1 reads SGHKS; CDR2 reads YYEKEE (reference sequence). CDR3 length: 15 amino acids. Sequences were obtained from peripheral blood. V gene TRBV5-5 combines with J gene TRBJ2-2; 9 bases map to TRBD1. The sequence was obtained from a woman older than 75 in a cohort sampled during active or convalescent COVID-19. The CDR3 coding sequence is TGTGCCAGCAGCCGGGACAGGGCGAACACCGGGGAGCTGTTTTTT. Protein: CASSRDRANTGELFF. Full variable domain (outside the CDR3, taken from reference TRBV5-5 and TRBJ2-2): DAGVTQSPTHLIKTRGQQVTLRCSPISGHKSVSWYQQVLGQGPQFIFQYYEKEERGRGNFPDRFSARQFPNYSSELNVNALLLGDSALYLCASSRDRANTGELFFGEGSRLTVL.